Listed below are T cell receptor beta chains from one sample, sequenced in a study of blood T cell repertoires in COVID-19. Data came from immunoSEQ multiplex PCR; TCRdb stores just in-frame clones and leaves some out. The data contain roughly 200,000 clones, about 78% of them singletons. The specimen sequenced was peripheral blood. The receptor source for this set is a woman in her seventies with acute or convalescent COVID-19. Both conserved end residues are part of each CDR3. The D gene is left open where the match is weak. Not every row has a clone size; where given, it reads once, few, many or a size class.

v_call	clone_size	j_call	d_call	cdr3_nt	cdr3_aa
TRBV6-6	few	TRBJ1-2	NA	TGTGCCAGCAGTACTTGGACAGCCTTGTTAAACTATGGCTACACCTTC	CASSTWTALLNYGYTF
TRBV7-8	NA	TRBJ2-7	TRBD1	TGTGCCAGCAGCCCACGGGACAGGGCATACGAGCAGTACTTC	CASSPRDRAYEQYF
TRBV28	NA	TRBJ2-7	TRBD1	TGTGCCAGCAGTTCACCGGGACAGCGAGACTACGAGCAGTACTTC	CASSSPGQRDYEQYF
TRBV6-2/TRBV6-3	NA	TRBJ2-7	NA	TGTGCCAGCAGTGACCAGGGGTTCGAGCAGTACTTC	CASSDQGFEQYF
TRBV18	NA	TRBJ2-5	NA	TGTGCCAGCTCACCAGGAGGGACCACCCCGACCCAGTACTTC	CASSPGGTTPTQYF
TRBV7-2	NA	TRBJ2-1	TRBD2	TGTGCCAGCAGCTTAGCCAGCGGGAGTCCCAATGAGCAGTTCTTC	CASSLASGSPNEQFF
TRBV5-1	NA	TRBJ1-1	NA	TGCGCCAGCAGCCCCTACAGGGCGGACACTGAAGCTTTCTTT	CASSPYRADTEAFF
TRBV9	NA	TRBJ1-1	NA	TGTGCCAGCAGCGTGATACAGGGGAACACTGAAGCTTTCTTT	CASSVIQGNTEAFF
TRBV13	NA	TRBJ1-1	NA	TGTGCCAGCAGATTAAGCCGACTCAGCATGAACACTGAAGCTTTCTTT	CASRLSRLSMNTEAFF
TRBV28	NA	TRBJ2-3	NA	TGTGCCAGTTTATCCCCGACAGCAGATACGCAGTATTTT	CASLSPTADTQYF
TRBV28	NA	TRBJ1-1	NA	TGTGCCAGCAGCACGACTGGGGGCGCTGAAGCTTTCTTT	CASSTTGGAEAFF
TRBV7-9	NA	TRBJ1-5	TRBD1	TGTGCCAGCAGCCCGGACAGGGCTGGTCAGCCCCAGCATTTT	CASSPDRAGQPQHF
TRBV2	NA	TRBJ1-5	NA	TGTGCCAGCTGTCCCCAGGATCGGCAGCCCCAGCATTTT	CASCPQDRQPQHF
TRBV5-1	NA	TRBJ2-3	TRBD1	TGCGCCAGCAGCCCGGGACAGCCCATAACCACAGATACGCAGTATTTT	CASSPGQPITTDTQYF
TRBV5-1	NA	TRBJ1-4	NA	TGCGCCAGCAGCCCGTGGGGGGGCCTGATTGAAAAACTGTTTTTT	CASSPWGGLIEKLFF
TRBV5-1	NA	TRBJ2-1	NA	TGCGCCAGCAGATCAACCGGGACTGGATACAATGAGCAGTTCTTC	CASRSTGTGYNEQFF
TRBV12-3/TRBV12-4	NA	TRBJ2-7	NA	TGTGCCAGCAGTCCAACAAAGTCCTACGAGCAGTACTTC	CASSPTKSYEQYF
TRBV4-1	NA	TRBJ2-5	NA	TGCGCCAGCAGCCAAGGATCCGGAGGCGGGGAGACCCAGTACTTC	CASSQGSGGGETQYF
TRBV7-9	NA	TRBJ2-7	TRBD2	TGTGCCAGCAGCTTTGCCCCGGCTAGCGGAACCTACGAGCAGTACTTC	CASSFAPASGTYEQYF
TRBV28	NA	TRBJ1-2	TRBD1	TGTGCCAGCACCCTATCGACAGGGGGCCGAGGCTACACCTTC	CASTLSTGGRGYTF
TRBV20-1	NA	TRBJ1-4	NA	TGCAGTGCTGGGCCATATGAAAAACTGTTTTTT	CSAGPYEKLFF
TRBV28	NA	TRBJ2-7	NA	TGTGCCAGCCAAAGGTCCGGGGGCTACGAGCAGTACTTC	CASQRSGGYEQYF
TRBV6-6	NA	TRBJ1-2	NA	TGTGCCAGCCTCGGTATTAACTATGGCTACACCTTC	CASLGINYGYTF
TRBV29-1	once	TRBJ2-3	TRBD2	TGCAGCGTTGAGACTAGCGGGAGAGATACGCAGTATTTT	CSVETSGRDTQYF
TRBV5-1	NA	TRBJ2-5	TRBD2	TGCGCCAGCAGCTTGAGGGCGGGAGTAGAGACCCAGTACTTC	CASSLRAGVETQYF
TRBV5-4	NA	TRBJ1-6	NA	TGTGCCAGCAGCGCAGACTGGAATTCACCCCTCCACTTT	CASSADWNSPLHF
TRBV6-5	NA	TRBJ2-1	TRBD2	TGTGCCAGCAGTACAAGCGGGAGTCCCTACAATGAGCAGTTCTTC	CASSTSGSPYNEQFF
TRBV12-3/TRBV12-4	NA	TRBJ1-2	NA	TGTGCCAGCAGTTTTGCAGGGGCGCACGGCTACACCTTC	CASSFAGAHGYTF
TRBV6-5	NA	TRBJ2-1	TRBD2	TGTGCCAGCAGCCCACTAGCGGGAGGGCCCCATGAGCAGTTCTTC	CASSPLAGGPHEQFF
TRBV11-2	once	TRBJ1-6	TRBD1	TGTGCCAGCAGCCCACGACAGGGCTCCTATAATTCACCCCTCCACTTT	CASSPRQGSYNSPLHF
TRBV2	NA	TRBJ2-5	NA	TGTGCCAGCATAAGACTAGAGGGAGAGACCCAGTACTTC	CASIRLEGETQYF
TRBV5-6	NA	TRBJ1-1	NA	TGTGCCAGCAGCTACGACAGGAACACTGAAGCTTTCTTT	CASSYDRNTEAFF
TRBV5-5	few	TRBJ2-1	NA	TGTGCCAGCAGCTCGCTAGCGCTCTCCTACAATGAGCAGTTCTTC	CASSSLALSYNEQFF
TRBV5-1	NA	TRBJ2-7	TRBD2	TGCGCCAGCAGCTTCGCGGGAGGCTCCTACGAGCAGTACTTC	CASSFAGGSYEQYF
TRBV27	NA	TRBJ1-6	TRBD1	TGTGCCAGCAGTTTATTAATCGGGACAGGGGTTAATTCACCCCTCCACTTT	CASSLLIGTGVNSPLHF
TRBV7-2	NA	TRBJ2-1	TRBD2	TGTGCCAGCAGCTTCGGAGCGGGAGGGCCAAATGAGCAGTTCTTC	CASSFGAGGPNEQFF
TRBV7-9	NA	TRBJ2-3	TRBD2	TGTGCCAGCGACCCCGGGACTAGAGCCACAGATACGCAGTATTTT	CASDPGTRATDTQYF
TRBV2	once	TRBJ2-5	TRBD1	TGTGCCAGCAGTGAGCAGGGGGCAGAGACCCAGTACTTC	CASSEQGAETQYF
TRBV18	NA	TRBJ2-5	TRBD1	TGTGCCAGCTCACCACGGACAGGGGAAGAGACCCAGTACTTC	CASSPRTGEETQYF
TRBV21-1	NA	TRBJ1-2	NA	TGTGCCAGCAGCAGTAGGGCAGGGGGCGACTATGGCTACACCTTC	CASSSRAGGDYGYTF
TRBV19	NA	TRBJ1-5	TRBD1	TGTGCCAGTAGTATAGGAGGACAGGGTGCGGGTAGGAGCAATCAGCCCCAGCATTTT	CASSIGGQGAGRSNQPQHF
TRBV28	NA	TRBJ2-5	TRBD2	TGTGCCAGCAGGGGAGCCGGGACTCATAGCGGGGAGACCCAGTACTTC	CASRGAGTHSGETQYF
TRBV4-1	NA	TRBJ1-2	NA	TGCGCCAGCAGCCATACCCAGGTGGCCACCTATGGCTACACCTTC	CASSHTQVATYGYTF
TRBV15	NA	TRBJ2-7	NA	TGTGCCACCAGCTCTTTTGACAGGCCGTTACAGTACTTC	CATSSFDRPLQYF
TRBV2	NA	TRBJ2-3	TRBD2	TGTGCCGGGAGAACTAGCGGAACAGATACGCAGTATTTT	CAGRTSGTDTQYF
TRBV2	few	TRBJ1-4	NA	TGTGCCAGCAGTGAGGACGCAGGACATAATGAAAAACTGTTTTTT	CASSEDAGHNEKLFF
TRBV5-1	NA	TRBJ2-7	TRBD2	TGCGCCAGCAGCTCTGAGATAGCGGGGTCCTACGAGCAGTACTTC	CASSSEIAGSYEQYF
TRBV7-8	NA	TRBJ1-2	NA	TGTGCCAGCAGCTCCACAGGGAGCGGAGACTATGGCTACACCTTC	CASSSTGSGDYGYTF
TRBV10-3	NA	TRBJ1-5	TRBD1	TGTGCCATCAGTGATTGGGCAGGGGGGCAACAGCCCCAGCATTTT	CAISDWAGGQQPQHF
TRBV27	NA	TRBJ2-7	NA	TGTGCCAGCAGTTTGAGATCCGGGACTGCCTCCTACGAGCAGTACTTC	CASSLRSGTASYEQYF
TRBV6-5	NA	TRBJ1-1	TRBD1	TGTGCCAGCAGCCTGACAGGGGGGGTTGAAGCTTTCTTT	CASSLTGGVEAFF